The source of this TCR beta chain is a study of T-cell reconstitution after alpha-beta-depleted transplantation in children listed by TCRdb under 2016. Background for the entire study: The study quantitatively tracked T-cell immune reconstitution after TCRalphabeta/CD19-depleted allogeneic hematopoietic cell transplantation in children using TCR repertoire profiling.

The research as a whole found: Hyperexpanded clone frequencies declined over subsequent months; after one year, T-cell counts and TCRbeta diversity were mostly attributed to newly produced T cells. In some patients, the high TCRbeta diversity seen at day 60 was put down to recipient T cells and intrathymic progenitors that had survived conditioning. About two months after transplant, the apparently early recovery of alphabetaT-cell counts reportedly depended on just several hundred clones that had expanded rapidly and came from non-depleted graft cells.

The sample's treatment or condition label is to be understood as: allogeneic hematopoietic cell transplantation with graft depleted of TCRalphabeta T cells and CD19 B cells. TCRalphabeta/CD19-depleted allogeneic hematopoietic cell grafts were given to the transplant recipients, all of whom were children. The library was made by PCR. Sequenced on an Illumina HiSeq 2500. TCR libraries were prepared with molecular barcoding, using unique molecular identifiers to normalize TCRbeta repertoire quantification. The public sequencing data were trimmed at Q25 with fastp and processed into clonotypes with MiXCR by TCRdb, which kept only in-frame beta chains. Each CDR3 protein appears once, grouped with its most common genes and DNA. The sample records approximately 300,000 distinct CDR3 sequences, roughly 12% of which are singletons. The ten top clones hold 23% of the sample. The CDR3 runs 14 amino acids, cysteine and phenylalanine included. Only the CDR3 region is kept as DNA, spanning 42 bases read in frame from base 1. The germline V gene sets CDR1 to KGHSH and CDR2 to LQKENI. V drops 3 bases and J drops 1 base, leaving 6 bases in between.

This clonotype was counted at least ten times. Its specific antigen is unknown. The sample holds no much larger clone one base away, and base qualities are not on file. Sequenced material: peripheral blood, taken 180 days after TCRalphabeta/CD19-depleted stem cell transplant. The chain couples TRBV18 to TRBJ2-2; no D gene can be assigned with confidence. The receptor comes from a male patient aged 2-15 years who had a stem cell transplant for chronic granulomatous disease, so the T cells may come from the graft donor. The nucleotide sequence is TGTGCCAGCTCACCTGACAAGAACACCGGGGAGCTGTTTTTT. Its protein reads: CASSPDKNTGELFF. Extended through the reference TRBV18 and TRBJ2-2 proteins, this CDR3 yields the full variable domain: NAGVMQNPRHLVRRRGQEARLRCSPMKGHSHVYWYRQLPEEGLKFMVYLQKENIIDESGMPKERFSAEFPKEGPSILRIQQVVRGDSAAYFCASSPDKNTGELFFGEGSRLTVL.